This TCR beta chain was sequenced during a study of blood T cell repertoires in COVID-19. The CDR3 consists of 13 residues. Germline loops: CDR1 KGHSH, CDR2 LQKENI. Trimming removed 0 bases from V and 6 bases from J, with 9 bases in between. Method: immunoSEQ multiplex PCR; TCRdb's copy keeps in-frame clones and lacks some. Altogether some 270,000 clones are present, just under 90% being singletons, with the ten largest covering 4.1%. Sequencing was carried out using PBMCs or T cells enriched from blood (not recorded which). The origin of this receptor is a woman in her twenties or thirties with acute COVID-19. J is TRBJ2-7 and V is TRBV18; D is undetermined. This chain's CDR3 is CASSPPTRGEQYF. The CDR3 coding sequence is TGTGCCAGCTCACCACCTACGAGAGGCGAGCAGTACTTC. The entire variable domain, with the rest obtained from reference TRBV18 and TRBJ2-7, is as follows: NAGVMQNPRHLVRRRGQEARLRCSPMKGHSHVYWYRQLPEEGLKFMVYLQKENIIDESGMPKERFSAEFPKEGPSILRIQQVVRGDSAAYFCASSPPTRGEQYFGPGTRLTVT.